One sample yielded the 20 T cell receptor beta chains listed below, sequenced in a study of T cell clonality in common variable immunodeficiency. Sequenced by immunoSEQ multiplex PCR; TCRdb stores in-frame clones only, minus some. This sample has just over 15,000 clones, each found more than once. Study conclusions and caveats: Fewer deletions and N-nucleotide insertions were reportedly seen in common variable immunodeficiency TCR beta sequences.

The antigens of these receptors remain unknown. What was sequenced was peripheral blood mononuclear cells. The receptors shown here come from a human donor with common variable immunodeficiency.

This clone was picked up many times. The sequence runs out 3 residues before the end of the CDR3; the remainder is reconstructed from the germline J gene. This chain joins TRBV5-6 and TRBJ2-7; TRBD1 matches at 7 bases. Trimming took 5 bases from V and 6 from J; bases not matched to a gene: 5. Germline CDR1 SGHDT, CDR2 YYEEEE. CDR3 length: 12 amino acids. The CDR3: CASRTGQFEQYF. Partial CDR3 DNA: TGTGCCAGCAGGACGGGACAGTTCGAG.

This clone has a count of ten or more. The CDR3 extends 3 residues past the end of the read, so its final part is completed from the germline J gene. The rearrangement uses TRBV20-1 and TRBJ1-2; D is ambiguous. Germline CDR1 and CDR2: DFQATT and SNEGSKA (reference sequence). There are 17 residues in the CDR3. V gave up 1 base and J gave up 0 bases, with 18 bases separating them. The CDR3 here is CSARAGLRQPPNYGYTF. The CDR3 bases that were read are TGCAGTGCTAGAGCAGGCCTTCGACAACCCCCTAACTATGGC.

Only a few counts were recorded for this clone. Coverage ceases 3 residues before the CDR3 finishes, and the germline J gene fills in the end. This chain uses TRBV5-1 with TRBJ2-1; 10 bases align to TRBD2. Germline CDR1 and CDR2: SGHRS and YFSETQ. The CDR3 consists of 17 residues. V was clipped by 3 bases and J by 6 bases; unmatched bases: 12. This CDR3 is CASSSGGTSARINEQFF. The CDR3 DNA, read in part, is TGCGCCAGCAGCTCGGGTGGGACTAGCGCACGGATCAATGAG.

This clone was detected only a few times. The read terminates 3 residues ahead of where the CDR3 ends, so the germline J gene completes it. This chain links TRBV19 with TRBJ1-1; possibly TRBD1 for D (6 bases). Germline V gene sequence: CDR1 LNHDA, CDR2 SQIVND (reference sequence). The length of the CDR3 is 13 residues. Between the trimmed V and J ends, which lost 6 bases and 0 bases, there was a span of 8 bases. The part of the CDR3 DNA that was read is TGTGCCAGTAGAGGACAGTTGAACACTGAA. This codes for CASRGQLNTE. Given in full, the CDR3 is CASRGQLNTEAFF.

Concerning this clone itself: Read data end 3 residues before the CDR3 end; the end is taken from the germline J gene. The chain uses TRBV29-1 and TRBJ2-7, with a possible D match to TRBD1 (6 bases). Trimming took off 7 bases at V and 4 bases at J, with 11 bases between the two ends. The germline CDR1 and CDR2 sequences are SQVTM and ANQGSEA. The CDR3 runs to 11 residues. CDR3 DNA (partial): TGCAGCGCCGGAACAGGGTACGAG. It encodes CSAGTGYE. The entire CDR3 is CSAGTGYEQYF.

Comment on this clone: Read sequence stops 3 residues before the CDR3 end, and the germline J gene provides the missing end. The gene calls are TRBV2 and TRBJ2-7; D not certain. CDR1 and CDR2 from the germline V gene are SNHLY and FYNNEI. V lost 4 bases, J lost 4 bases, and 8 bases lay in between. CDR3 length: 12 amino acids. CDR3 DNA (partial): TGTGCCAGCAGTGGTAAAGGGTACGAG. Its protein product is CASSGKGYE. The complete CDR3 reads CASSGKGYEQYF.

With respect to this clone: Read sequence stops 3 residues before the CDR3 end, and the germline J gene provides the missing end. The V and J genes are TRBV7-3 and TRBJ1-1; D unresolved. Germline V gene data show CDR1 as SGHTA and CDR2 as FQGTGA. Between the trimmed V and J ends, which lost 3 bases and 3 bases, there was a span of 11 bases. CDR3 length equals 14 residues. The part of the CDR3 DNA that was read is TGTGCCAGCAGCTTCCGATCTATGGACACTGAA. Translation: CASSFRSMDTE. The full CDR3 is CASSFRSMDTEAFF.

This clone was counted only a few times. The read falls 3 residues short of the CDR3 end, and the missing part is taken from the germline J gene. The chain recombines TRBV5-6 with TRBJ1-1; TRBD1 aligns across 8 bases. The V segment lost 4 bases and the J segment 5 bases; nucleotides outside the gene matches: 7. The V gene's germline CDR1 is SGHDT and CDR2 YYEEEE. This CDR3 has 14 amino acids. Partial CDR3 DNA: TGTGCCAGCAGCCCAGGACAGGGTGGGACTGAA. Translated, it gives CASSPGQGGTE. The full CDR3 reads CASSPGQGGTEAFF.

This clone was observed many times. CDR3 in amino acids: CAISGRTGNGELFF. The CDR3 bases that were read are TGTGCCATCAGTGGCCGGACAGGGAACGGGGAG. This sequence joins TRBV10-3 and TRBJ2-2; 8 bases align to TRBD1. The read terminates 3 residues before the CDR3 end, so the remaining end is supplied by the germline J gene. Germline V gene lookup returns CDR1 ENHRY and CDR2 SYGVKD. The CDR3 is 14 residues long. V lost 4 bases, J lost 7 bases, and 5 bases stayed unmatched.

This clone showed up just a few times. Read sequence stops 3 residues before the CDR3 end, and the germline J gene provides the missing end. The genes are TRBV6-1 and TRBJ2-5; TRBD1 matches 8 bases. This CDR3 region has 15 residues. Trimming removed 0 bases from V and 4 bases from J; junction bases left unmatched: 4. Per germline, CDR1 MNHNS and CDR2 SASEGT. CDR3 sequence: CASSEAGRGPETQYF. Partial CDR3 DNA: TGTGCCAGCAGTGAAGCGGGCAGGGGGCCAGAGACC.

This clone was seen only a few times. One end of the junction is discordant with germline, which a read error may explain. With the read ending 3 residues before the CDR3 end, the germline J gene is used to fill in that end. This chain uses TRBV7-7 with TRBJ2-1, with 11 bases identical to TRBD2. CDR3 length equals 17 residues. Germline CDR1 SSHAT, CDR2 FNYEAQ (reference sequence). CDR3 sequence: CASSAGTSGNLYNEQFF. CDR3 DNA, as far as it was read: TGTGCTAGCAGCGCCGGGACTAGCGGAAACCTTTACAATGAG.

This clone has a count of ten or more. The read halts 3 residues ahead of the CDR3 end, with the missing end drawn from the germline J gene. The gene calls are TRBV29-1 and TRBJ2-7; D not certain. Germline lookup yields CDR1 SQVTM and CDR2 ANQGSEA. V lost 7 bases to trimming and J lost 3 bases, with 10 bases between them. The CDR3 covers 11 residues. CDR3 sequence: CSAVSGYEQYF. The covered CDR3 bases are TGCAGCGCTGTCTCGGGCTACGAG.

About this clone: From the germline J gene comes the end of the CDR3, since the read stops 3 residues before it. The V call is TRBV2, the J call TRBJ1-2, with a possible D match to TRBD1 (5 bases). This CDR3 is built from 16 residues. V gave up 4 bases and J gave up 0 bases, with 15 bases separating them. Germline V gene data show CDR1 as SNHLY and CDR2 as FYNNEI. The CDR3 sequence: CASSAGRATANYGYTF. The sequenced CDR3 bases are TGTGCCAGCAGTGCTGGCAGGGCCACAGCTAACTATGGC.

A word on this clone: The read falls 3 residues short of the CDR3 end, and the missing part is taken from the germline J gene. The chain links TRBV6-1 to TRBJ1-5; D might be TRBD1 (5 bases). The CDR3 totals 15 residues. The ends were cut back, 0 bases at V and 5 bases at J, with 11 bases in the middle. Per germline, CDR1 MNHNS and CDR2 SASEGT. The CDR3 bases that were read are TGTGCCAGCAGTGAAGCTGGGGGGGACTATCAGCCC. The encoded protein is CASSEAGGDYQP. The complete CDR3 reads CASSEAGGDYQPQHF.

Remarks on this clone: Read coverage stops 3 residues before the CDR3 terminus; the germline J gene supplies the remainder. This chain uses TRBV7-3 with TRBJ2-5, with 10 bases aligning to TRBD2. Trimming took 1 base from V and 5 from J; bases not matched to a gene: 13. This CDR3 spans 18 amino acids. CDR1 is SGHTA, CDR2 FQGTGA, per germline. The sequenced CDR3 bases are TGTGCCAGCAGCTTAAGGGCTAGCGGGAGTGTTAATCGGGAGACC. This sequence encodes CASSLRASGSVNRET. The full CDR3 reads CASSLRASGSVNRETQYF.

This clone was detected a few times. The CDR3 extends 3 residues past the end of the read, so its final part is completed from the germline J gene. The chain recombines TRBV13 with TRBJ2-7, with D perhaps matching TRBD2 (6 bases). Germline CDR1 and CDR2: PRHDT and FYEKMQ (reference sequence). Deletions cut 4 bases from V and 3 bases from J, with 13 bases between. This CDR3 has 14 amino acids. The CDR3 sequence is CASSSQRTNYEQYF. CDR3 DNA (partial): TGTGCCAGCAGCTCCCAACGGACTAACTACGAG.

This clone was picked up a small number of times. CDR3 sequence: CASSLSASGRNEQFF. Partial CDR3 DNA: TGTGCCAGCAGCTTGTCGGCTAGCGGGAGGAATGAG. This rearrangement joins TRBV7-2 to TRBJ2-1, with TRBD2 matching 11 bases. The read halts 3 residues ahead of the CDR3 end, with the missing end drawn from the germline J gene. Germline-derived CDR1 and CDR2 are SGHTA and FQGNSA. This CDR3 is built from 15 residues. Unmatched junction bases numbered 5, after V lost 3 bases and J lost 7 bases. The full variable domain, rest sourced from reference TRBV7-2 and TRBJ2-1, is GAGVSQSPSNKVTEKGKDVELRCDPISGHTALYWYRQSLGQGLEFLIYFQGNSAPDKSGLPSDRFSAERTGGSVSTLTIQRTQQEDSAVYLCASSLSASGRNEQFFGPGTRLTVL.

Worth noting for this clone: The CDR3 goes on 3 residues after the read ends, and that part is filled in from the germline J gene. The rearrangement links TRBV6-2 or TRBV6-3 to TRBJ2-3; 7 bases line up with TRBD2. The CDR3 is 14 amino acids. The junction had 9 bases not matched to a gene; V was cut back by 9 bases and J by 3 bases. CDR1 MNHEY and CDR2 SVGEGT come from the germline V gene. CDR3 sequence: CASKSGIETDTQYF. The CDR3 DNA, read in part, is TGTGCCAGTAAGAGCGGGATCGAGACAGATACG.

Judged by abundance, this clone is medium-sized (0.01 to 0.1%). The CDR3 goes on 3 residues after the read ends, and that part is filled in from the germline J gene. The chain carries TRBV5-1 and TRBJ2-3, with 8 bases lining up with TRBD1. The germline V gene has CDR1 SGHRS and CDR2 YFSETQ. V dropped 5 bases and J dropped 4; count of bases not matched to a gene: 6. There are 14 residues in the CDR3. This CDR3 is CASRDRGGADTQYF. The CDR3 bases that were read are TGCGCCAGCAGAGACAGGGGTGGAGCAGATACG.

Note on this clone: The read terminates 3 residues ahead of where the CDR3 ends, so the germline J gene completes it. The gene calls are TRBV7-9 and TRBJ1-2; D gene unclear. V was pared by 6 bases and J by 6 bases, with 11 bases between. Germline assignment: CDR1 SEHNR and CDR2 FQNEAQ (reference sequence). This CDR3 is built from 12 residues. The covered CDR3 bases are TGTGCCAGCAGGGAGGCGGGCGATGGC. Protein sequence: CASREAGDG. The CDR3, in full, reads CASREAGDGYTF.